These T cell receptor beta chains were read from a single sample in a study of regulatory T cells. Profiled with immunoSEQ multiplex PCR; TCRdb holds only in-frame clones, not every one. The sample shows some 15,000 clones, roughly 82% of them seen only once. Source material: conventional CD4+ T cells sorted from blood. The origin of the receptors is a person aged 30-39 years with CD3G deficiency. The CDR3 runs from the conserved cysteine through the conserved F or W. D genes are given only for firm matches. Some rows mark clone size as missing; the rest say once, few, many or name a class of expanded clone.

J | V | size | D | CDR3 | DNA
TRBJ2-7 | TRBV5-4 | NA | TRBD2 | CASSLGPSGLYEQYF | TGTGCCAGCAGCTTGGGGCCTAGCGGGCTCTACGAGCAGTACTTC
TRBJ2-7 | TRBV28 | NA | NA | CASSLVGPKGYEQYF | TGTGCCAGCAGTTTAGTCGGACCGAAGGGCTACGAGCAGTACTTC
TRBJ2-5 | TRBV6-1 | NA | NA | CASSAEVGRVGTGKQYF | TGTGCCAGCAGTGCCGAAGTTGGGAGGGTCGGGACAGGCAAGCAGTACTTC
TRBJ1-2 | TRBV5-1 | few | NA | CASSPVLSSNYGYTF | TGCGCCAGCAGCCCAGTTCTGTCTTCTAACTATGGCTACACCTTC
TRBJ1-1 | TRBV7-9 | NA | NA | CASSPTQGTEAFF | TGTGCCAGCAGCCCAACTCAAGGGACTGAAGCTTTCTTT
TRBJ2-7 | TRBV6-1 | NA | TRBD1 | CASRGTGSYEQYF | TGTGCCAGCAGGGGGACAGGGTCCTACGAGCAGTACTTC
TRBJ1-2 | TRBV28 | NA | TRBD1 | CASRKIDRDGGYTF | TGTGCCAGCAGAAAAATCGACAGGGACGGGGGCTACACCTTC
TRBJ1-2 | TRBV6-1 | few | NA | CASSLNYGYTF | TGTGCCAGCAGTCTTAACTATGGCTACACCTTC
TRBJ1-1 | TRBV28 | NA | NA | CASRERRLAAFF | TGTGCCAGCAGAGAAAGACGGCTGGCGGCTTTCTTT
TRBJ1-6 | TRBV6-1 | NA | NA | CASSETRDIPLHF | TGTGCCAGCAGTGAGACAAGGGATATTCCCCTCCACTTT
TRBJ1-2 | TRBV29-1 | NA | NA | CSGYRQDKDGYTF | TGCAGCGGCTATCGACAGGACAAGGATGGCTACACCTTC
TRBJ1-2 | TRBV5-1 | NA | NA | CASSPFGPQSNYGYTF | TGCGCCAGCAGCCCATTCGGACCGCAGAGTAACTATGGCTACACCTTC
TRBJ2-7 | TRBV28 | NA | NA | CASSSPTGKAYEQYF | TGTGCCAGCAGTTCGCCGACGGGGAAAGCCTACGAGCAGTACTTC
TRBJ2-7 | TRBV7-8 | NA | NA | CASSAAVRGWQYF | TGTGCCAGCAGCGCAGCGGTCCGGGGATGGCAGTACTTC
TRBJ1-2 | TRBV6-5 | NA | NA | CASSTNYGYTF | TGTGCCAGCAGCACTAACTATGGCTACACCTTC
TRBJ2-6 | TRBV18 | NA | TRBD1 | CASSPFGTGLSGANVLTF | TGTGCCAGCTCACCATTCGGGACAGGGCTCTCTGGGGCCAACGTCCTGACTTTC
TRBJ2-3 | TRBV7-9 | NA | NA | CASAFIEGKDTQYF | TGTGCCAGCGCCTTTATTGAGGGAAAAGATACGCAGTATTTT
TRBJ1-5 | TRBV18 | NA | NA | CASSPDRNQPQHF | TGTGCCAGCTCCCCGGACCGCAATCAGCCCCAGCATTTT
TRBJ2-2 | TRBV5-1 | NA | TRBD2 | CASSPMGGGRISGELFF | TGCGCCAGCAGCCCTATGGGTGGCGGGAGAATATCCGGGGAGCTGTTTTTT
TRBJ2-7 | TRBV28 | NA | TRBD2 | CASSLAGGLSYEQYF | TGTGCCAGCAGTTTAGCGGGAGGGCTCTCCTACGAGCAGTACTTC
TRBJ2-3 | TRBV9 | NA | NA | CASSVTFMGTQYF | TGTGCCAGCAGCGTCACTTTTATGGGTACGCAGTATTTT
TRBJ2-7 | TRBV28 | NA | NA | CASSFQGWYEQYF | TGTGCCAGCAGTTTCCAGGGGTGGTACGAGCAGTACTTC
TRBJ2-3 | TRBV7-2 | NA | TRBD2 | CASSFSPSGGRDTQYF | TGTGCCAGCAGCTTTTCCCCTAGCGGGGGTCGGGATACGCAGTATTTT